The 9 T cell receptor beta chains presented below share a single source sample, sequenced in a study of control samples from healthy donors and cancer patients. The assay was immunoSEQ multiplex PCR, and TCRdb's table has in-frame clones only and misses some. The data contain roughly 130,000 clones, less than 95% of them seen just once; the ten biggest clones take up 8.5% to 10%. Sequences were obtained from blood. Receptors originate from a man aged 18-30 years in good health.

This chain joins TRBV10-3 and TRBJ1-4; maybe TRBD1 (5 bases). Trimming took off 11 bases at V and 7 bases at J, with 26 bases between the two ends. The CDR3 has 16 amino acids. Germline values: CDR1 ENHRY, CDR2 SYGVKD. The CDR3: CAVSAGNALISEKLFF. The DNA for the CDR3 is TGTGCCGTTTCCGCAGGGAACGCCTTGATATCTGAAAAACTGTTTTTT.

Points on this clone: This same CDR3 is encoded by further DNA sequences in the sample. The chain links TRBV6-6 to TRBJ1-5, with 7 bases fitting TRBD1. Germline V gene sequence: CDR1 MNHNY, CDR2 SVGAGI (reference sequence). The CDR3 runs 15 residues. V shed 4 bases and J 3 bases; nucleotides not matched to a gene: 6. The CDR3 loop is CASSSSRGDNQPQHF. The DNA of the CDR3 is TGTGCCAGCAGTTCTTCCAGGGGGGACAATCAGCCCCAGCATTTT.

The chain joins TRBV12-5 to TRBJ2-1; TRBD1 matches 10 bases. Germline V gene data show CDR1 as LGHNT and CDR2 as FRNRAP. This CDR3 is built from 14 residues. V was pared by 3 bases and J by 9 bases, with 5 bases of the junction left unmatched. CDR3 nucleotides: TGTGCTAGTGGTTTTCCGGGACAGGGGTCTGAGCAGTTCTTC. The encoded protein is CASGFPGQGSEQFF.

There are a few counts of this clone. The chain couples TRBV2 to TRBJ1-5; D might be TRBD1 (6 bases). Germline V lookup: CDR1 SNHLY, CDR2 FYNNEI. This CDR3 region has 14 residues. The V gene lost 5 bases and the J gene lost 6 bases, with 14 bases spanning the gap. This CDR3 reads CASSYRVIGQPQHF. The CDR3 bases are TGTGCCAGCAGTTACAGGGTAATCGGTCAGCCCCAGCATTTT.

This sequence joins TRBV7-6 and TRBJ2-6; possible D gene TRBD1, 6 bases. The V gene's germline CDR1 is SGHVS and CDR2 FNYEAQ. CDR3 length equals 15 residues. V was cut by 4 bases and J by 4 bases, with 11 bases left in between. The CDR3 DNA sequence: TGTGCCAGCAGCTCTGGACAGCTCGGGGCCAACGTCCTGACTTTC. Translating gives CASSSGQLGANVLTF.

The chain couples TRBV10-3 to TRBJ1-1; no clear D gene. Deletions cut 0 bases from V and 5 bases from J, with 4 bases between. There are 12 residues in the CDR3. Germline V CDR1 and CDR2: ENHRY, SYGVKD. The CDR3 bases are TGTGCCATCAGTGAGTCGACGACTGAAGCTTTCTTT. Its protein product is CAISESTTEAFF.

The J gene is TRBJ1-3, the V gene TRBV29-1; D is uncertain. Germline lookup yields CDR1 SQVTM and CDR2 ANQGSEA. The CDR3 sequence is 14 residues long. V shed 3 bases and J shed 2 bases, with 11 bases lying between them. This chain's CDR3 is CSVEASRTGNTIYF. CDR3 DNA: TGCAGCGTTGAGGCCTCCCGGACTGGAAACACCATATATTTT.

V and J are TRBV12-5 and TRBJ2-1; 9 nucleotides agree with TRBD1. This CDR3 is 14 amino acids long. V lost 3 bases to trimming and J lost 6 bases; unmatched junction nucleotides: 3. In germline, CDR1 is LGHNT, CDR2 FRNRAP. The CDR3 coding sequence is TGTGCTAGTGGTTTAGGACAGGGGCCCAATGAGCAGTTCTTC. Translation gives CASGLGQGPNEQFF.

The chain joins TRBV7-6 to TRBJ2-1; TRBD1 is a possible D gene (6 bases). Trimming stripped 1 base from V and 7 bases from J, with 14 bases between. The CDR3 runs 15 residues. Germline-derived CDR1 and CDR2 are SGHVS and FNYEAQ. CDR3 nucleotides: TGTGCCAGCAGCTTAGTTCCAGGGGTAGGGAATGAGCAGTTCTTC. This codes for CASSLVPGVGNEQFF.